These 30 T cell receptor beta chains were all obtained from the same sample, sequenced in a study of CD8+ T cells in alopecia areata. TCR sequencing used cDNA made by reverse transcription of extracted RNA. Method: immunoSEQ multiplex PCR; TCRdb's copy keeps in-frame clones and lacks some. The table includes 150,000 or so clones, approximately 45% detected once. Sequences were obtained from CD4+ T cells sorted from blood. These receptors were collected from a human donor with alopecia areata.

The CDR3 DNA is TGCAGCGTCGAAAGCGGGATGATGGTCCATGAGCAGTTCTTC. This gives the protein CSVESGMMVHEQFF. This sequence joins TRBV29-1 and TRBJ2-1; 7 bases agree with TRBD2. The germline V gene encodes CDR1 SQVTM and CDR2 ANQGSEA. CDR3 size: 14 residues. The J segment lost 8 bases and the V segment lost 6 bases, leaving 13 bases of the junction unmatched.

The chain is built from TRBV5-6 and TRBJ2-1; maybe TRBD1 (5 bases). The germline V gene encodes CDR1 SGHDT and CDR2 YYEEEE. The CDR3 has 16 amino acids. V shed 0 bases and J shed 10 bases, with 20 bases lying between them. The CDR3 nucleotides read TGTGCCAGCAGCTTGGGAGGTGGGGCCCCATCAGGGGAGCAGTTCTTC. The encoded protein is CASSLGGGAPSGEQFF.

The chain couples TRBV5-1 to TRBJ1-4, with a weak D call TRBD1 (5 bases). V was pared by 0 bases and J by 4 bases, with 10 bases between. The CDR3 consists of 15 residues. Germline values: CDR1 SGHRS, CDR2 YFSETQ. The CDR3 DNA reads as TGCGCCAGCAGCTTGGGGGCCCAGGGTAATGAAAAACTGTTTTTT. It specifies CASSLGAQGNEKLFF.

This rearrangement joins TRBV15 to TRBJ1-5; D is undetermined. The CDR3 runs 15 residues. Germline V CDR1 and CDR2: LNHNV, YYDKDF (reference sequence). Trimming shortened V by 5 bases and J by 6 bases, and 17 bases separated the two germline ends. The CDR3 spells CATSGRTPGGQPQHF. The CDR3 DNA is TGTGCCACCAGCGGACGGACTCCCGGCGGTCAGCCCCAGCATTTT.

The genes are TRBV6-5 and TRBJ2-3; D is uncertain. CDR1 and CDR2 from the germline V gene are MNHEY and SVGAGI. The V and J ends lost 3 bases and 4 bases respectively, with 8 bases between them. There are 13 residues in the CDR3. The CDR3 is CASSYWRSDTQYF. The CDR3 coding sequence is TGTGCCAGCAGTTATTGGAGATCAGATACGCAGTATTTT.

This clone was picked up one time. V and J are TRBV4-1 and TRBJ2-1; unclear D gene. V lost 1 base, J lost 6 bases, and 19 bases lay in between. The CDR3 has 17 residues. Germline V lookup: CDR1 MGHRA, CDR2 YSYEKL. The CDR3 bases are TGCGCCAGCAGCCAAGGCCATCTAGGACGCACGCTCAATGAGCAGTTCTTC. It is translated as CASSQGHLGRTLNEQFF.

The V gene is TRBV29-1, the J gene TRBJ2-3, with D tentatively TRBD2 (6 bases). Germline CDR1 reads SQVTM; CDR2 reads ANQGSEA. This CDR3 has 13 amino acids. Trimming pared 6 bases from V and 2 bases from J, leaving 12 bases between. DNA for the CDR3: TGCAGCGTATCGGCGGGGCTCACAGATACGCAGTATTTT. This gives the protein CSVSAGLTDTQYF.

V gene TRBV27 combines with J gene TRBJ2-1; a possible D gene is TRBD1 (6 bases). CDR3 size: 13 residues. Germline V gene sequence: CDR1 MNHEY, CDR2 SMNVEV (reference sequence). With 6 bases removed from V and 9 bases from J, the gap between germline ends came to 15 bases. For the CDR3, the DNA is TGTGCCAGCAGCGGCAGGGGATCCGGTGAGCAGTTCTTC. Its translation: CASSGRGSGEQFF.

This clone was counted between two and nine times. The V call is TRBV29-1, the J call TRBJ1-5; D is possibly TRBD1 (6 bases). The V end lost 7 bases, the J end lost 7 bases, and 17 bases lay between the germline ends. Germline CDR1 reads SQVTM; CDR2 reads ANQGSEA. The CDR3 is 13 amino acids. CDR3 bases: TGCAGCGCCGTTACAGGGTTCGGGCAGCCCCAGCATTTT. The encoded protein is CSAVTGFGQPQHF. The whole variable domain, remainder taken from reference TRBV29-1 and TRBJ1-5, is SAVISQKPSRDICQRGTSLTIQCQVDSQVTMMFWYRQQPGQSLTLIATANQGSEATYESGFVIDKFPISRPNLTFSTLTVSNMSPEDSSIYLCSAVTGFGQPQHFGDGTRLSIL.

V gene TRBV15 combines with J gene TRBJ2-3; 11 nucleotides match TRBD2. This CDR3 is built from 16 residues. The germline CDR1 and CDR2 sequences are LNHNV and YYDKDF (reference sequence). Trimming cost V 4 bases and J 3 bases; bases outside gene matches: 6. The CDR3 sequence is CATSTPTSGRTDTQYF. DNA of the CDR3: TGTGCCACCAGCACACCCACTAGCGGGAGAACAGATACGCAGTATTTT.

Concerning this clone itself: Distinct nucleotide sequences in the sample also encode this CDR3. CDR3 sequence reads: CSVQGGETQYF. The CDR3, as DNA: TGCAGCGTGCAGGGGGGGGAGACCCAGTACTTC. This chain joins TRBV29-1 and TRBJ2-5, with D perhaps TRBD1 or TRBD2 (7 bases each). Trimming took 6 bases from V and 5 from J, leaving 10 bases between them. This CDR3 has 11 amino acids. The germline CDR1 and CDR2 sequences are SQVTM and ANQGSEA.

The rearrangement uses TRBV15 and TRBJ2-7; no reliable D call. Trimming cost V 4 bases and J 4 bases, with 11 bases left between them. The CDR3 has 13 amino acids. Germline-derived CDR1 and CDR2 are LNHNV and YYDKDF (reference sequence). As DNA, the CDR3 is TGTGCCACCAGCAAGGAGATCAGATACGAGCAGTACTTC. Amino acids: CATSKEIRYEQYF.

This clone has just one count. The CDR3: CASSLDAGVKNIQYF. CDR3 DNA sequence: TGCGCCAGCAGCTTAGACGCAGGGGTCAAAAACATTCAGTACTTC. V gene TRBV5-1 combines with J gene TRBJ2-4; tentative D call: TRBD1 (6 bases). The CDR3 covers 15 residues. Germline-derived CDR1 and CDR2 are SGHRS and YFSETQ. Trimming cost V 2 bases and J 3 bases, with 12 bases left between them.

This clone has more than one count but fewer than ten. The rearrangement joins TRBV29-1 to TRBJ1-1; 7 bases align to TRBD1. Per germline, CDR1 SQVTM and CDR2 ANQGSEA. The ends lost 7 bases at V and 0 bases at J; junction bases unmatched: 5. The CDR3 has 13 residues. The CDR3 loop is CSGNRGMNTEAFF. CDR3 nucleotides: TGCAGCGGCAACAGGGGCATGAACACTGAAGCTTTCTTT.

In its sample, this clone was seen a few times. V is TRBV7-9 and J is TRBJ2-1; D is undetermined. Germline assignment: CDR1 SEHNR and CDR2 FQNEAQ (reference sequence). Trimming took 3 bases from V and 2 from J, leaving 5 bases between them. This CDR3 has 13 amino acids. The CDR3 DNA reads TGTGCCAGCAGCTTTCGAACCTACAATGAGCAGTTCTTC. Translation gives CASSFRTYNEQFF.

The V call is TRBV6-5, the J call TRBJ2-3; D is undetermined. Germline CDR1 MNHEY, CDR2 SVGAGI. The CDR3 spans 15 residues. Deletions cut 4 bases from V and 2 bases from J, with 13 bases between. The CDR3 sequence: CASSSLQILTDTQYF. The DNA for the CDR3 is TGTGCCAGCAGTTCCCTACAGATCCTCACAGATACGCAGTATTTT.

The J gene is TRBJ2-5, the V gene TRBV5-1; no clear D. Trimming stripped 5 bases from V and 2 bases from J, with 10 bases between. This CDR3 is 13 amino acids long. The V gene's germline CDR1 is SGHRS and CDR2 YFSETQ. As DNA, the CDR3 is TGCGCCAGCAGGAGACAAGAGCAAGAGACCCAGTACTTC. Protein sequence: CASRRQEQETQYF.

This chain links TRBV30 with TRBJ2-2; TRBD2 might be the D (6 bases). Germline lookup yields CDR1 GTSNPN and CDR2 SVGIG (reference sequence). The CDR3 is 15 amino acids. Trimming shortened V by 5 bases and J by 3 bases, and 16 bases separated the two germline ends. The CDR3: CAWEVTGTHTGELFF. Written as DNA, the CDR3 is TGTGCCTGGGAGGTAACCGGGACTCACACCGGGGAGCTGTTTTTT.

This chain uses TRBV5-1 with TRBJ1-1; the D gene is possibly TRBD1 (5 bases). V lost 4 bases, J lost 0 bases, and 13 bases lay in between. The germline CDR1 and CDR2 sequences are SGHRS and YFSETQ. The CDR3 runs to 15 residues. CDR3 sequence: CASSRSGQMNTEAFF. CDR3 bases: TGCGCCAGCAGCCGATCGGGGCAGATGAACACTGAAGCTTTCTTT.

The chain links TRBV29-1 to TRBJ1-1, with unresolved D. This CDR3 is built from 11 residues. V was pared by 2 bases and J by 7 bases, with 8 bases between. Germline CDR1 and CDR2: SQVTM and ANQGSEA. This chain's CDR3 is CSVETGVEAFF. In DNA, the CDR3 is TGCAGCGTTGAAACGGGAGTTGAAGCTTTCTTT.

This CDR3 is CASSYYSGELFF. The CDR3 DNA is TGTGCCAGCAGTTACTATAGCGGGGAGCTGTTTTTT. The gene calls are TRBV6-5 and TRBJ2-2; D is unclear. This CDR3 is 12 amino acids long. From germline, CDR1 is MNHEY and CDR2 SVGAGI. Trimming cost V 1 base and J 7 bases, with 4 bases left between them.

This clone showed up just a few times. The rearrangement links TRBV20-1 to TRBJ2-7, with D possibly TRBD2 on 5 matching bases. With 7 bases removed from V and 1 base from J, the gap between germline ends came to 8 bases. This CDR3 region has 11 residues. CDR1 DFQATT and CDR2 SNEGSKA come from the germline V gene (reference sequence). The CDR3 region is CSGGQSYEQYF. The CDR3 region has the DNA TGCAGTGGAGGGCAGTCCTACGAGCAGTACTTC.

There are a few counts of this clone. V usage is TRBV29-1 and J usage is TRBJ2-5; D unresolved. The J call is doubtful: the DNA matches TRBJ2-7 better. The CDR3 is made up of 11 amino acids. Germline CDR1 is SQVTM and CDR2 is ANQGSEA. The CDR3 bases are TGCAGCGTCACTAACGGCTACGAGCAGTACTTC. Its translation is CSVTNGYEQYF.

The rearrangement uses TRBV5-1 and TRBJ2-5; the D gene could be TRBD1 or TRBD2 (5 bases each). Germline V gene lookup returns CDR1 SGHRS and CDR2 YFSETQ. The V gene lost 0 bases and the J gene lost 4 bases, with 19 bases spanning the gap. The length of the CDR3 is 17 residues. The CDR3 region has the DNA TGCGCCAGCAGCTTGGTTGTGAGCGGCACTAGGGGAGAGACCCAGTACTTC. Amino acid sequence: CASSLVVSGTRGETQYF.

This clone has more than one count but fewer than ten. This chain connects TRBV27 to TRBJ2-1; D uncertain. The germline gives CDR1 MNHEY, CDR2 SMNVEV (reference sequence). The CDR3 consists of 13 residues. Deletions cut 4 bases from V and 0 bases from J, with 4 bases between. Written as DNA, the CDR3 is TGTGCCAGCAGTTACGACTCCTACAATGAGCAGTTCTTC. Its protein is CASSYDSYNEQFF.

This clone appeared a few times. The chain combines TRBV28 with TRBJ2-5; no definite D call. The CDR3 spans 13 residues. Between the trimmed V and J ends, which lost 6 bases and 0 bases, there was a span of 8 bases. Germline CDR1 and CDR2: MDHEN and SYDVKM. The CDR3 sequence is CASSRVDQETQYF. Here the CDR3 DNA reads TGTGCCAGCAGCCGGGTAGACCAAGAGACCCAGTACTTC.

The rearrangement uses TRBV29-1 and TRBJ2-1, with 11 bases that match TRBD2. The V and J ends lost 6 bases and 15 bases, in that order; junction bases with no gene match: 13. The length of the CDR3 is 13 residues. The V gene's germline CDR1 is SQVTM and CDR2 ANQGSEA. CDR3 region: CSVRLAGRSTTFF. CDR3 bases: TGCAGCGTCCGACTAGCGGGGCGTTCTACCACGTTCTTC.

Only a few counts were recorded for this clone. This chain uses TRBV29-1 with TRBJ1-1; 7 bases match TRBD1. Germline-derived CDR1 and CDR2 are SQVTM and ANQGSEA. The CDR3 has 11 amino acids. V trimming: 7 bases; J trimming: 9 bases; junction bases outside the gene matches: 8. The DNA of the CDR3 is TGCAGCGGTCATACAGGGGTCAAAGCTTTCTTT. This gives the protein CSGHTGVKAFF.

This clone was counted a few times. The chain combines TRBV2 with TRBJ1-5; D unresolved. Germline V gives CDR1 SNHLY, CDR2 FYNNEI. V lost 8 bases, J lost 1 base, and 15 bases lay in between. This CDR3 has 15 amino acids. CDR3 DNA sequence: TGTGCCAGCGGCCGGGCCCCGGGCAGCAATCAGCCCCAGCATTTT. This encodes CASGRAPGSNQPQHF. The full variable domain, its missing parts supplied by reference TRBV2 and TRBJ1-5, is EPEVTQTPSHQVTQMGQEVILRCVPISNHLYFYWYRQILGQKVEFLVSFYNNEISEKSEIFDDQFSVERPDGSNFTLKIRSTKLEDSAMYFCASGRAPGSNQPQHFGDGTRLSIL.

The chain combines TRBV5-1 with TRBJ2-7; D possibly matches TRBD1 or TRBD2 (5 bases each). V lost 1 base and J 3 bases, leaving 11 bases between the germline ends. CDR3 length: 14 amino acids. The germline CDR1 and CDR2 sequences are SGHRS and YFSETQ. CDR3 sequence: CASSLTGTDYEQYF. The CDR3 region has the DNA TGCGCCAGCAGCTTGACCGGGACGGACTACGAGCAGTACTTC. The full variable domain, its missing parts supplied by reference TRBV5-1 and TRBJ2-7, is KAGVTQTPRYLIKTRGQQVTLSCSPISGHRSVSWYQQTPGQGLQFLFEYFSETQRNKGNFPGRFSGRQFSNSRSEMNVSTLELGDSALYLCASSLTGTDYEQYFGPGTRLTVT.